The present T cell receptor beta chain was sequenced within a study of T cell repertoires in cytomegalovirus infection. Study background: Through public TCR beta signatures, both CMV infection and matching HLA type were indicated.

This clonotype was observed at least ten times. Its target is unknown. Germline V CDR1 and CDR2: MGHRA, YSYEKL. Trimming took off 2 bases at V and 5 bases at J, with 18 bases between the two ends. The CDR3 covers 16 residues. TCRdb called the reads again in MiXCR, with one record for every CDR3 protein. This sample carries over 100,000 distinct CDR3 sequences, roughly 9.1% of them seen once, and the ten largest clones take around 29%. General study findings and limits: Cumulated frequencies of public TCR beta families served to identify carriers of CMV plus the relevant HLA. Clonotype analysis showed dominance of the ex vivo response by HLA-C-restricted CMV-specific TCR beta clonotypes.

The chain is built from TRBV4-1 and TRBJ1-1; no firm D call. The sequence came from a human donor in good health (CMV status not recorded). Some clones in this sample may be carry-over from other donors' samples. Sequencing was carried out using PBMCs, sequenced either directly or after in vitro stimulation (not recorded which). CDR3 protein: CASSQPLPGPNTEAFF. CDR3 DNA sequence: TGCGCCAGCAGCCAACCCCTTCCAGGCCCTAATACTGAAGCTTTCTTT.